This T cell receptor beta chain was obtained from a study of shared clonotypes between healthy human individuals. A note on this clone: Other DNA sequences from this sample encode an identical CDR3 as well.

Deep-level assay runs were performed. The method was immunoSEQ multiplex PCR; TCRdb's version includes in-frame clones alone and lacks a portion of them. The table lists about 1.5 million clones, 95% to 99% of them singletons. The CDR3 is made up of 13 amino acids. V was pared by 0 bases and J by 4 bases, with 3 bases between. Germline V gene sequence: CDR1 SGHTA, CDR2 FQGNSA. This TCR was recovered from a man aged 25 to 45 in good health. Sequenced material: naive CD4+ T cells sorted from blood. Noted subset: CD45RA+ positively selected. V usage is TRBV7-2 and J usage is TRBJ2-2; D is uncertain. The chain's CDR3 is CASSLAGTGELFF. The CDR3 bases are TGTGCCAGCAGCTTAGCGGGCACCGGGGAGCTGTTTTTT.